Listed below are T cell receptor beta chains from one sample, sequenced in a study of CD8 T cells in ankylosing spondylitis. TCRdb recomputed calls from the 5' RACE reads with MiXCR, one row per CDR3 protein. Among fewer than 550,000 distinct CDR3 sequences listed, approximately 5.3% were seen once. Sequencing was carried out using blood, either unsorted or a sorted T cell fraction (not recorded which). The receptors stem from a male donor with ankylosing spondylitis. The CDR3 runs from the conserved cysteine through the conserved F or W. D genes are given only for firm matches. Some rows have no size entry. The others give once, few or many, or a class for an expanded clone.

many	TRBV10-3	TRBJ1-4	-	TGTGCCATCAGTGAGTCCTTAGCAACTAATGAAAAACTGTTTTTT	CAISESLATNEKLFF
many	TRBV20-1	TRBJ1-2	TRBD1	TGCAGTGCTAGCGGCAGGGGGCGCCCGGATGGCTACACCTTC	CSASGRGRPDGYTF
many	TRBV7-2	TRBJ1-5	-	TGTGCCAGCAGCTTTCGAACCGCCCAGCCCCAGCATTTT	CASSFRTAQPQHF
many	TRBV10-3	TRBJ1-5	TRBD1	TGTGCCATCAGAGAACAGGGGAGTCAGCCCCAGCATTTT	CAIREQGSQPQHF
many	TRBV4-1	TRBJ2-5	-	TGCGCCAGCAGCCAAGGATATGGGGGATTCCAAGAGACCCAGTACTTC	CASSQGYGGFQETQYF
many	TRBV25-1	TRBJ2-3	-	TGTGCCAGCAGTTACGGGGGTTCGACGAGCACAGATACGCAGTATTTT	CASSYGGSTSTDTQYF
many	TRBV5-1	TRBJ1-2	-	TGCGCCAGCAGCTTGGCACCAGGGAATGGCTACACCTTC	CASSLAPGNGYTF
many	TRBV20-1	TRBJ2-7	-	TGCAGTGCCGTTGACAGGAATGGGGCCTACGAGCAGTACTTC	CSAVDRNGAYEQYF
-	TRBV18	TRBJ1-5	TRBD1	TGTGCCAGCTCATGGACCGGGACAGCGAGCAATCAGCCCCAGCATTTT	CASSWTGTASNQPQHF
many	TRBV4-3	TRBJ1-1	TRBD1	TGTGCCAGCTCCCAGGACAGGGTGAACACTGAAGCTTTCTTT	CASSQDRVNTEAFF
many	TRBV4-1	TRBJ2-1	TRBD2	TGCGCCAGCAGCCAAGCCCGACTAGCGCTTTCTTACAATGAGCAGTTCTTC	CASSQARLALSYNEQFF
few	TRBV11-3	TRBJ2-3	TRBD1	TGTGCCAGCAGCCCCCTGACAGGGAACACAGATACGCAGTATTTT	CASSPLTGNTDTQYF
many	TRBV7-6	TRBJ2-1	TRBD2	TGTGCCAGCAGCTTAGGGGTAGCGGGAAGCTCCTACAATGAGCAGTTCTTC	CASSLGVAGSSYNEQFF